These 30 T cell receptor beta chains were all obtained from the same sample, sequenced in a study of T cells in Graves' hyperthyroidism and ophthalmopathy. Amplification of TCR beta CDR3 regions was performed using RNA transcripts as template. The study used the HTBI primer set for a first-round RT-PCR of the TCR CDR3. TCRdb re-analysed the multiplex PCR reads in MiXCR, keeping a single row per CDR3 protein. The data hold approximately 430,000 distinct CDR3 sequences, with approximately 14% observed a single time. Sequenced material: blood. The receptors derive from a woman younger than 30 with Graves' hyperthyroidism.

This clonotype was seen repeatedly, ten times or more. The CDR3 spells CASSLQGPAANYGYTF. The CDR3 coding sequence is TGTGCCAGCAGTTTACAGGGTCCCGCAGCTAACTATGGCTACACCTTC. The rearrangement uses TRBV3-1 and TRBJ1-2; a weak D match, TRBD1 (6 bases). Per the germline V gene, CDR1 is LGHDT and CDR2 is YNNKEL (reference sequence). CDR3 length: 16 amino acids. Deletions cut 6 bases from V and 0 bases from J, with 17 bases between.

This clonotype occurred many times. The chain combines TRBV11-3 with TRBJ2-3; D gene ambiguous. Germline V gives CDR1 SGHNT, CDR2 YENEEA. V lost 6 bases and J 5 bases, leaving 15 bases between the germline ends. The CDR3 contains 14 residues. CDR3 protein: CASSPDPQIDTQYF. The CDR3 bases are TGTGCCAGCAGTCCGGACCCGCAAATAGATACGCAGTATTTT. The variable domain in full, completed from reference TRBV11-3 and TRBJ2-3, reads EAGVVQSPRYKIIEKKQPVAFWCNPISGHNTLYWYLQNLGQGPELLIRYENEEAVDDSQLPKDRFSAERLKGVDSTLKIQPAELGDSAVYLCASSPDPQIDTQYFGPGTRLTVL.

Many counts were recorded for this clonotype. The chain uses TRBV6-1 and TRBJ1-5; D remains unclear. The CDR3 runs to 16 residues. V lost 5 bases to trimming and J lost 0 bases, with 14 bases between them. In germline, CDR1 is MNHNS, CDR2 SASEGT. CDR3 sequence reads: CASSPPQTYSNQPQHF. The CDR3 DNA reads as TGTGCCAGCAGTCCCCCCCAGACCTATAGCAATCAGCCCCAGCATTTT.

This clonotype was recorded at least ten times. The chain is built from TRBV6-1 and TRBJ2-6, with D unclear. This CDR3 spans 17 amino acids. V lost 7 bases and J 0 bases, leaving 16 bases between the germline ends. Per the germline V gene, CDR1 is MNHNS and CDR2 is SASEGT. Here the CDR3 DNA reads TGTGCCAGCACCCCCGGAGCCGCCCGCTCTGGGGCCAACGTCCTGACTTTC. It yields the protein CASTPGAARSGANVLTF.

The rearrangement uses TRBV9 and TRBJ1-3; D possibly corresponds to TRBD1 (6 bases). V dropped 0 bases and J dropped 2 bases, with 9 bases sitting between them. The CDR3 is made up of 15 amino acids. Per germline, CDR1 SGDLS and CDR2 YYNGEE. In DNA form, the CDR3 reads TGTGCCAGCAGCGTAGCGGACAGTCCTGGAAACACCATATATTTT. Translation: CASSVADSPGNTIYF.

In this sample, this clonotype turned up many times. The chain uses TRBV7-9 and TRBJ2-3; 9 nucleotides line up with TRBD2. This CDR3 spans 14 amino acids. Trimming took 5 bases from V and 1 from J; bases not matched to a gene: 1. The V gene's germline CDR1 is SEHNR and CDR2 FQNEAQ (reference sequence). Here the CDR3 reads CASSRLAGTDTQYF. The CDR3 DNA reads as TGTGCCAGCAGCAGACTAGCGGGCACAGATACGCAGTATTTT.

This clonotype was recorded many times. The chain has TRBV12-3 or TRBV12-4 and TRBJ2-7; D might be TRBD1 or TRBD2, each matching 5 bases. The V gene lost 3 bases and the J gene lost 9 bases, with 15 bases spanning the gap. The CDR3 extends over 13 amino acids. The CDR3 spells CASSLGPGRPQYF. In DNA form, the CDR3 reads TGTGCCAGCAGTTTGGGACCCGGAAGGCCGCAGTACTTC.

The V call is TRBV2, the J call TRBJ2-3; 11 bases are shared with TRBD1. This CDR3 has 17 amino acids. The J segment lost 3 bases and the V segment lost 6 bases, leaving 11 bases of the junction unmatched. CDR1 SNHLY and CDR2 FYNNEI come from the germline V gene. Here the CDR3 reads CASRLGQGASGTDTQYF. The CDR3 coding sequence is TGTGCCAGCAGACTCGGACAGGGGGCTAGCGGGACAGATACGCAGTATTTT.

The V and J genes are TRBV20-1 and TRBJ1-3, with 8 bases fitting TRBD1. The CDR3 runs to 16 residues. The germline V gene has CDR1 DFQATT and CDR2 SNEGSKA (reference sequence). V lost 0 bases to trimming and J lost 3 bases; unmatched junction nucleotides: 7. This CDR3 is CSARDQDRGGGNTIYF. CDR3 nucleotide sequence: TGCAGTGCTAGAGATCAAGACAGGGGAGGTGGAAACACCATATATTTT.

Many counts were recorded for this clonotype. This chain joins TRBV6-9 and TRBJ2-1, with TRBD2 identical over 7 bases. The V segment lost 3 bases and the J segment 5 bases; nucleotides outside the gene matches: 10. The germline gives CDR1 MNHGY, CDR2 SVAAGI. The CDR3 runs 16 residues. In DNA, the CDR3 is TGTGCCAGCAGTTACTCCCGGGACTACCGACACAATGAGCAGTTCTTC. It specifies CASSYSRDYRHNEQFF.

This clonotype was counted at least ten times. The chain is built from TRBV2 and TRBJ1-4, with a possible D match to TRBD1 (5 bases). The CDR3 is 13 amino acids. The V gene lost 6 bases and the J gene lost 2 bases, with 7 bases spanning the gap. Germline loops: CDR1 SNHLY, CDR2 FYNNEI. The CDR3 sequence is CASRGPTNEKLFF. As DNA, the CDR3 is TGTGCCAGCAGGGGGCCGACTAATGAAAAACTGTTTTTT.

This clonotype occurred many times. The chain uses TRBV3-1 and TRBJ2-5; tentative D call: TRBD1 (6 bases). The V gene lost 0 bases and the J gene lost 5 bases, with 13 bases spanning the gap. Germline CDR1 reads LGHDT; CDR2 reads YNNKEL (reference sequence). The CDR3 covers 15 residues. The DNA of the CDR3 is TGTGCCAGCAGCCAAGAAATGGGGGCCGGGGAGACCCAGTACTTC. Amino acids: CASSQEMGAGETQYF.

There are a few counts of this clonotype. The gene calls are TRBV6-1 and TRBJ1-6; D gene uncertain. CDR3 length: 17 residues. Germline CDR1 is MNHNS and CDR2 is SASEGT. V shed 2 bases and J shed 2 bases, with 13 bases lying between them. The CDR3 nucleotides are TGTGCCAGCAGTGAAAGGGCAGGCGGAACCTATAATTCACCCCTCCACTTT. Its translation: CASSERAGGTYNSPLHF.

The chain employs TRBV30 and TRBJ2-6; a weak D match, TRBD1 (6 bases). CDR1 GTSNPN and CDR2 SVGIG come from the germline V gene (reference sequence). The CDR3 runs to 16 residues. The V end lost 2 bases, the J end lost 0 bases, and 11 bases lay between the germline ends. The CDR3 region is CAWSTGGLSGANVLTF. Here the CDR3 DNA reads TGTGCCTGGAGTACTGGGGGCCTCTCTGGGGCCAACGTCCTGACTTTC. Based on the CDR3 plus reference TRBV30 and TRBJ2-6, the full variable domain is SQTIHQWPATLVQPVGSPLSLECTVEGTSNPNLYWYRQAAGRGLQLLFYSVGIGQISSEVPQNLSASRPQDRQFILSSKKLLLSDSGFYLCAWSTGGLSGANVLTFGAGSRLTVL.

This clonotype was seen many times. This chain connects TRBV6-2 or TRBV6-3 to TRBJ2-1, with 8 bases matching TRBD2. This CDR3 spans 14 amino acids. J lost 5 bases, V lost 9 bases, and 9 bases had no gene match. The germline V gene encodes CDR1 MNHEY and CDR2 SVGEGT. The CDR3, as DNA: TGTGCCAGTACCCGGGGGGGATTGAACAATGAGCAGTTCTTC. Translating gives CASTRGGLNNEQFF.

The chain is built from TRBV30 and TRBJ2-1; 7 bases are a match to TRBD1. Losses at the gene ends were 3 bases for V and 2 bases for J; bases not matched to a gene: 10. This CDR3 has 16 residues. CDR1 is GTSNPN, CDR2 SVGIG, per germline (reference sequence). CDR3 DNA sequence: TGTGCCTGGAGAAGCCCAGGGACAGCGGCCTACAATGAGCAGTTCTTC. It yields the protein CAWRSPGTAAYNEQFF.

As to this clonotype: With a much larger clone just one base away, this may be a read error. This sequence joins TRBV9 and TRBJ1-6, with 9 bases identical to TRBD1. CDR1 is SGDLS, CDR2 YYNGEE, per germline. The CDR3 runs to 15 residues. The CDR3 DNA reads TGTGCCAGCAGCGGCCCGGGACAGGGCGAATCACCCCTCCGCTTT. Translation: CASSGPGQGESPLRF.

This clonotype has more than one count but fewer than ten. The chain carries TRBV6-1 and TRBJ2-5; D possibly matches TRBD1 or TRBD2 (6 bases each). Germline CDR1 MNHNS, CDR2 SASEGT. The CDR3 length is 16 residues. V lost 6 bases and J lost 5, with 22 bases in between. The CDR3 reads CASRTTGEQGAETQYF. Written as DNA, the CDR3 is TGTGCCAGCAGGACCACGGGGGAACAGGGTGCGGAGACCCAGTACTTC.

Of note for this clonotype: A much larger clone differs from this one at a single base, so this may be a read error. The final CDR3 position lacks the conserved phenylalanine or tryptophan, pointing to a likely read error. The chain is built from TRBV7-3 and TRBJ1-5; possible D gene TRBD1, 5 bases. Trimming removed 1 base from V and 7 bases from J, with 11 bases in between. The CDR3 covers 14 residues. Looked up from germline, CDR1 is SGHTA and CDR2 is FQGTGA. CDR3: CASSLKGARQPQHL. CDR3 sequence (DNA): TGTGCCAGCAGCTTAAAAGGGGCCCGACAGCCCCAGCATCTT.

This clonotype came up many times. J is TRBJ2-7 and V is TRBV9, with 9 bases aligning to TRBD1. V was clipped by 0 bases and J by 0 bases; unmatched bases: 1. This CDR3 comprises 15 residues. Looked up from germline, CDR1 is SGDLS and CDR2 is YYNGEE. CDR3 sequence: CASSVGDRASYEQYF. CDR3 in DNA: TGTGCCAGCAGCGTAGGGGACAGGGCCTCCTACGAGCAGTACTTC.

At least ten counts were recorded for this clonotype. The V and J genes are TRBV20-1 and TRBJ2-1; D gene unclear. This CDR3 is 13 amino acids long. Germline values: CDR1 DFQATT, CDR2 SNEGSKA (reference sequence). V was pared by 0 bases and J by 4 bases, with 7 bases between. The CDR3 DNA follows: TGCAGTGCTAGAGATCGGCGATACAATGAGCAGTTCTTC. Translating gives CSARDRRYNEQFF.

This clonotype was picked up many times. The CDR3 loop reads CAIRREGAGGTEAFF. Here the CDR3 DNA reads TGTGCCATCAGACGCGAAGGGGCGGGGGGCACTGAAGCTTTCTTT. This chain joins TRBV10-3 and TRBJ1-1; tentatively, D is TRBD1 (5 bases). Germline CDR1 ENHRY, CDR2 SYGVKD. This CDR3 is built from 15 residues. The V gene lost 6 bases and the J gene lost 4 bases, with 18 bases spanning the gap.

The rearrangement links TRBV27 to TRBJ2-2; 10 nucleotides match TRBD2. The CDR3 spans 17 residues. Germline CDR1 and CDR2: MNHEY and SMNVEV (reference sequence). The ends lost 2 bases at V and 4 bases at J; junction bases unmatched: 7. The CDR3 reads CASSLEAGGRRTGELFF. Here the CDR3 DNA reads TGTGCCAGCAGTTTAGAAGCGGGAGGGCGGCGCACCGGGGAGCTGTTTTTT.

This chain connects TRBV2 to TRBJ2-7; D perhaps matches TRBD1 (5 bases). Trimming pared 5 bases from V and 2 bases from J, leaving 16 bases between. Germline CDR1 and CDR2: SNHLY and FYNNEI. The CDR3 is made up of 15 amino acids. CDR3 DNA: TGTGCCAGCAGTTCAGGGCTGCTCAAAGCCTACGAGCAGTACTTC. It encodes CASSSGLLKAYEQYF.

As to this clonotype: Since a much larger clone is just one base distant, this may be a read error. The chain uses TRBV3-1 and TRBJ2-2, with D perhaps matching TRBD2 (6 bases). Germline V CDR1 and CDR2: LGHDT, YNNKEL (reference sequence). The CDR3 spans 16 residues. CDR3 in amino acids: CASSLRGLRNTRELFF. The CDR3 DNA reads TGTGCCAGCAGCTTGAGGGGACTCCGTAACACCAGGGAGCTGTTTTTT.

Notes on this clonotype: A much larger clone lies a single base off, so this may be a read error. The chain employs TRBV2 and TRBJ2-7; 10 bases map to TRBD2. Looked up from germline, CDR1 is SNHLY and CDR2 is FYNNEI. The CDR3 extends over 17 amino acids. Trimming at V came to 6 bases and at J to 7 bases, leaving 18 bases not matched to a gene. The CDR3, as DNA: TGTGCCAGCAGCGTCTACAGCGGGGGGGTCAGCGGGGATGAGCAGTACTTC. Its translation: CASSVYSGGVSGDEQYF.

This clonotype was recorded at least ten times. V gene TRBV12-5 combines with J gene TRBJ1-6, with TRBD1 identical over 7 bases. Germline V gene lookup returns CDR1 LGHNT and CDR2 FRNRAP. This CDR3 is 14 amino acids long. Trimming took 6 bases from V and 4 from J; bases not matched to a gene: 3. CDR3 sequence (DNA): TGTGCTAGTGGCCTGGGACAGTATAATTCACCCCTCCACTTT. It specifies CASGLGQYNSPLHF.

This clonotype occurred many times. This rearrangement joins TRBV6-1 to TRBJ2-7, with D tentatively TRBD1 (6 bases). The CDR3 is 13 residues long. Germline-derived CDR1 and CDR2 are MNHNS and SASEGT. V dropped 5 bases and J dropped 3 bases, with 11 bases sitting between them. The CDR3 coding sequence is TGTGCCAGCAGTACTAAGACAGGCTACGAGCAGTACTTC. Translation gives CASSTKTGYEQYF.

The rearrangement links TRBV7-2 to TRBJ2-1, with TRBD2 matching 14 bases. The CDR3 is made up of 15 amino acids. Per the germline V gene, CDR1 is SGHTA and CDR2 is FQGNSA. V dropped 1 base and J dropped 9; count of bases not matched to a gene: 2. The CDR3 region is CASSLGLAGGPEQFF. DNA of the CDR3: TGTGCCAGCAGCTTAGGACTAGCGGGGGGGCCTGAGCAGTTCTTC.

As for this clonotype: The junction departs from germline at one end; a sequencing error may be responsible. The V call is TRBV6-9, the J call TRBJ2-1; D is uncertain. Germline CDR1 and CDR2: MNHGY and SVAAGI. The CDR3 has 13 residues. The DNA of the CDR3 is TGTGCCAGCAGTTCCGTTCTCTACAATGAGCAGTCCTTC. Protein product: CASSSVLYNEQSF.